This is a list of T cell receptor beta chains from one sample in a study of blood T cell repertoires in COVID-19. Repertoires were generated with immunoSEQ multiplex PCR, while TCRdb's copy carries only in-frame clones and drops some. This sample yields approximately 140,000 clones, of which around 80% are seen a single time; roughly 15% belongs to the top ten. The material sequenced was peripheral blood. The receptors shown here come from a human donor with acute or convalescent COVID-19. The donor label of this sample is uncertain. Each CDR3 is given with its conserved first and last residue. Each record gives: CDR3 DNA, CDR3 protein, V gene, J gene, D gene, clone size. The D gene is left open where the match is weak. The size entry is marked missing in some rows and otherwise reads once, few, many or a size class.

cdr3_nt: TGTGCCAGCAGCCAGGGACTAAGCGGGGGTTCCTACGAGCAGTACTTC
cdr3_aa: CASSQGLSGGSYEQYF
v_call: TRBV5-5
j_call: TRBJ2-7
d_call: TRBD2
clone_size: NA

cdr3_nt: TGTGCCTGGAGTTCCGGTCTAGATGGAAACACCATATATTTT
cdr3_aa: CAWSSGLDGNTIYF
v_call: TRBV30
j_call: TRBJ1-3
d_call: NA
clone_size: NA

cdr3_nt: TGCGCCAGCAGCTCGACAGGGGGAAGTGGCTATGGCTACACCTTC
cdr3_aa: CASSSTGGSGYGYTF
v_call: TRBV5-1
j_call: TRBJ1-2
d_call: TRBD1
clone_size: NA

cdr3_nt: TGTGCCAGCAGCTTCATGACAGGGTCGAGAGTAAGTGGCTACACCTTC
cdr3_aa: CASSFMTGSRVSGYTF
v_call: TRBV7-9
j_call: TRBJ1-2
d_call: TRBD1
clone_size: NA

cdr3_nt: TGTGCCAGCAGTGACCCTAGCGGGCGACCTAGCACAGATACGCAGTATTTT
cdr3_aa: CASSDPSGRPSTDTQYF
v_call: TRBV2
j_call: TRBJ2-3
d_call: TRBD2
clone_size: NA

cdr3_nt: TGTGCCAGCAGCTCCCGGACAGACTACCAAGAGACCCAGTACTTC
cdr3_aa: CASSSRTDYQETQYF
v_call: TRBV5-4
j_call: TRBJ2-5
d_call: NA
clone_size: NA

cdr3_nt: TGTGCCAGCAGTTTATCGTCAGGGGGCACCTATAATTCACCCCTCCACTTT
cdr3_aa: CASSLSSGGTYNSPLHF
v_call: TRBV27
j_call: TRBJ1-6
d_call: TRBD1
clone_size: NA

cdr3_nt: TGTGCCAGCAGTTTTACAGGGGCGCGGATGTACGAGCAGTACTTC
cdr3_aa: CASSFTGARMYEQYF
v_call: TRBV6-6
j_call: TRBJ2-7
d_call: TRBD1
clone_size: NA

cdr3_nt: TGCAGCGTTGAGAGACCGCAGGGTCGATACAATGAGCAGTTCTTC
cdr3_aa: CSVERPQGRYNEQFF
v_call: TRBV29-1
j_call: TRBJ2-1
d_call: NA
clone_size: NA

cdr3_nt: TGTGCCAGTAGTAGAGAGGGACAGGGGGACAATCAGCCCCAGCATTTT
cdr3_aa: CASSREGQGDNQPQHF
v_call: TRBV19
j_call: TRBJ1-5
d_call: TRBD1
clone_size: NA

cdr3_nt: TGTGCCAGCAGCAATGGACAGCTCTCTGGAAACACCATATATTTT
cdr3_aa: CASSNGQLSGNTIYF
v_call: TRBV7-9
j_call: TRBJ1-3
d_call: NA
clone_size: NA

cdr3_nt: TGTGCCAGCACCCCGGGACAGGGTTTTCTGGTCACTGAAGCTTTCTTT
cdr3_aa: CASTPGQGFLVTEAFF
v_call: TRBV14
j_call: TRBJ1-1
d_call: TRBD1
clone_size: NA

cdr3_nt: TGTGCCAGCAGTTACCCCCAGGGATTAAACACTGAAGCTTTCTTT
cdr3_aa: CASSYPQGLNTEAFF
v_call: TRBV6-6
j_call: TRBJ1-1
d_call: NA
clone_size: NA

cdr3_nt: TGTGCCAGCAGCTTAGAAGCCCCTCGAAACACCATATATTTT
cdr3_aa: CASSLEAPRNTIYF
v_call: TRBV7-8
j_call: TRBJ1-3
d_call: NA
clone_size: once

cdr3_nt: TGCGCCAGCAGCCAATTGTCGACATCGGGGGATCAGCCCCAGCATTTT
cdr3_aa: CASSQLSTSGDQPQHF
v_call: TRBV4-1
j_call: TRBJ1-5
d_call: NA
clone_size: few

cdr3_nt: TGCGCCAGCAGCTTGGACGTCGGAGGGCGGAACACTGAAGCTTTCTTT
cdr3_aa: CASSLDVGGRNTEAFF
v_call: TRBV5-1
j_call: TRBJ1-1
d_call: NA
clone_size: NA

cdr3_nt: TGTGCCAGCAGTGAAGGTATAAAGGACAGTCGACTAATGAGACCATATGGCTACACCTTC
cdr3_aa: CASSEGIKDSRLMRPYGYTF
v_call: TRBV6-1
j_call: TRBJ1-2
d_call: NA
clone_size: NA

cdr3_nt: TGTGCCAGCAGTTTAGGTAAGGGGGCCCTCATGAACACTGAAGCTTTCTTT
cdr3_aa: CASSLGKGALMNTEAFF
v_call: TRBV27
j_call: TRBJ1-1
d_call: TRBD1
clone_size: NA

cdr3_nt: TGTGCCAGCAGCCGCCTACGGAGGGGGGGGGATACGCAGTATTTT
cdr3_aa: CASSRLRRGGDTQYF
v_call: TRBV3-1/TRBV3-2
j_call: TRBJ2-3
d_call: NA
clone_size: NA

cdr3_nt: TGTGCTAGCAGCTTTGACAGACAAGAGACCCAGTACTTC
cdr3_aa: CASSFDRQETQYF
v_call: TRBV7-7
j_call: TRBJ2-5
d_call: NA
clone_size: NA

cdr3_nt: TGTGCCAGCAGCTTTGGACAGGGTAACTATGGCTACACCTTC
cdr3_aa: CASSFGQGNYGYTF
v_call: TRBV7-9
j_call: TRBJ1-2
d_call: TRBD1
clone_size: few

cdr3_nt: TGTGCCAGCACCGGGACAGGGTCGAACCAGCCCCAGCATTTT
cdr3_aa: CASTGTGSNQPQHF
v_call: TRBV19
j_call: TRBJ1-5
d_call: TRBD1
clone_size: NA

cdr3_nt: TGTGCCAGCAGCCGACTAGCTTCTCCCGGGGAGCTGTTTTTT
cdr3_aa: CASSRLASPGELFF
v_call: TRBV9
j_call: TRBJ2-2
d_call: TRBD2
clone_size: NA

cdr3_nt: TGTGCCAGCAGCTTAGGCCAGGGCACAGATACGCAGTATTTT
cdr3_aa: CASSLGQGTDTQYF
v_call: TRBV7-9
j_call: TRBJ2-3
d_call: NA
clone_size: NA

cdr3_nt: TGTGCCTGGAGTGTACAGGTCAGCAGCTATGGCTACACCTTC
cdr3_aa: CAWSVQVSSYGYTF
v_call: TRBV30
j_call: TRBJ1-2
d_call: NA
clone_size: NA

cdr3_nt: TGTGCCAGCTCACTCAGAAAGACAGGGGACACTGAAGCTTTCTTT
cdr3_aa: CASSLRKTGDTEAFF
v_call: TRBV18
j_call: TRBJ1-1
d_call: TRBD1
clone_size: NA

cdr3_nt: TGTGCCACCAGCAGAACCGGGACAGGGACTTATGGCTACACCTTC
cdr3_aa: CATSRTGTGTYGYTF
v_call: TRBV15
j_call: TRBJ1-2
d_call: TRBD1
clone_size: once

cdr3_nt: TGTGCCAGCAGCCAAGATCAGCAGGGCCCCGGTACTGAAGCTTTCTTT
cdr3_aa: CASSQDQQGPGTEAFF
v_call: TRBV4-2
j_call: TRBJ1-1
d_call: NA
clone_size: NA

cdr3_nt: TGTGCCAGCAGCGTGGACAGCTCCTACAATGAGCAGTTCTTC
cdr3_aa: CASSVDSSYNEQFF
v_call: TRBV9
j_call: TRBJ2-1
d_call: NA
clone_size: NA

cdr3_nt: TGTGCCAGCAGCCAAGGGGCAGGGGGCAATGGCTACACCTTC
cdr3_aa: CASSQGAGGNGYTF
v_call: TRBV3-1/TRBV3-2
j_call: TRBJ1-2
d_call: TRBD1
clone_size: NA

cdr3_nt: TGTGCCAGCAGTTGGGGACAGGGGAGAAACACCTACGAGCAGTACTTC
cdr3_aa: CASSWGQGRNTYEQYF
v_call: TRBV6-5
j_call: TRBJ2-7
d_call: TRBD1
clone_size: NA

cdr3_nt: TGTGCCAGCAGCTTGCGGGGGACAGGGGCCACCGGGGAGCTGTTTTTT
cdr3_aa: CASSLRGTGATGELFF
v_call: TRBV5-8
j_call: TRBJ2-2
d_call: TRBD1
clone_size: NA

cdr3_nt: TGTGCCAGCAGCTTAGGGAGCAGGGGATCCTACGAGCAGTACTTC
cdr3_aa: CASSLGSRGSYEQYF
v_call: TRBV7-2
j_call: TRBJ2-7
d_call: NA
clone_size: NA

cdr3_nt: TGTGCCAGCAGTTTAAGCTGGGACAGGGGGAGAGCTAATGAAAAACTGTTTTTT
cdr3_aa: CASSLSWDRGRANEKLFF
v_call: TRBV28
j_call: TRBJ1-4
d_call: TRBD1
clone_size: NA

cdr3_nt: TGCGCCAGCAGCTTGGCCAGGCGGGACAGCGTAAATTCACCCCTCCACTTT
cdr3_aa: CASSLARRDSVNSPLHF
v_call: TRBV5-1
j_call: TRBJ1-6
d_call: TRBD1
clone_size: NA

cdr3_nt: TGTGCCAGTAGCGACAGGGTGGGTCGTAATCAGCCCCAGCATTTT
cdr3_aa: CASSDRVGRNQPQHF
v_call: TRBV2
j_call: TRBJ1-5
d_call: TRBD1
clone_size: NA

cdr3_nt: TGTGCCAGCAGCTTAGACGCGACAGCTGAAGCTTTCTTT
cdr3_aa: CASSLDATAEAFF
v_call: TRBV11-3
j_call: TRBJ1-1
d_call: NA
clone_size: NA

cdr3_nt: TGCGCCAGCAGCGTGACTAGCGGGGGGTGGAGACAAGAGACCCAGTACTTC
cdr3_aa: CASSVTSGGWRQETQYF
v_call: TRBV5-1
j_call: TRBJ2-5
d_call: TRBD2
clone_size: NA

cdr3_nt: TGTGCCAGCAGCCTCAGGGGCGGGTACAATGAGCAGTTCTTC
cdr3_aa: CASSLRGGYNEQFF
v_call: TRBV3-1/TRBV3-2
j_call: TRBJ2-1
d_call: NA
clone_size: NA

cdr3_nt: TGTGCCAGCCTACTAGCGGGGGGTAACCATGAGCAGTTCTTC
cdr3_aa: CASLLAGGNHEQFF
v_call: TRBV3-1/TRBV3-2
j_call: TRBJ2-1
d_call: TRBD2
clone_size: NA

cdr3_nt: TGTGCCAGCTCACCCGGGGTCGGGCGGCAACAAGAGACCCAGTACTTC
cdr3_aa: CASSPGVGRQQETQYF
v_call: TRBV18
j_call: TRBJ2-5
d_call: NA
clone_size: NA

cdr3_nt: TGTGCCAGCAGCTTAGGCGGCAGGGACAACTCTGGAAACACCATATATTTT
cdr3_aa: CASSLGGRDNSGNTIYF
v_call: TRBV13
j_call: TRBJ1-3
d_call: NA
clone_size: NA

cdr3_nt: TGTGCCAGTAGTATGCTTGGGGGCGCGGCAGATACGCAGTATTTT
cdr3_aa: CASSMLGGAADTQYF
v_call: TRBV19
j_call: TRBJ2-3
d_call: NA
clone_size: NA

cdr3_nt: TGTGCCAGTGCTCCGGGGGGTCATAGCACAGATACGCAGTATTTT
cdr3_aa: CASAPGGHSTDTQYF
v_call: TRBV6-5
j_call: TRBJ2-3
d_call: TRBD2
clone_size: NA

cdr3_nt: TGTGCCAGCGTTACCGGGACTAGCGGGGTAGAGACCCAGTACTTC
cdr3_aa: CASVTGTSGVETQYF
v_call: TRBV6-5
j_call: TRBJ2-5
d_call: TRBD2
clone_size: NA

cdr3_nt: TGCGCCAGCAGTCTAGAAAGCGGGGGAATTGACAATGAGCAGTTCTTC
cdr3_aa: CASSLESGGIDNEQFF
v_call: TRBV5-1
j_call: TRBJ2-1
d_call: TRBD2
clone_size: NA

cdr3_nt: TGTGCCAGCAAAGGGGCCGCTGGTTTAAATTCACCCCTCCACTTT
cdr3_aa: CASKGAAGLNSPLHF
v_call: TRBV2
j_call: TRBJ1-6
d_call: NA
clone_size: NA

cdr3_nt: TGCGCCAGCAGCCCGACAGGGCTAAATAGCAATCAGCCCCAGCATTTT
cdr3_aa: CASSPTGLNSNQPQHF
v_call: TRBV5-1
j_call: TRBJ1-5
d_call: TRBD1
clone_size: NA

cdr3_nt: TGTGCCAGCAGTCTTCTCGGGACAGGGACTGTTAGCTACGAGCAGTACTTC
cdr3_aa: CASSLLGTGTVSYEQYF
v_call: TRBV27
j_call: TRBJ2-7
d_call: TRBD1
clone_size: NA

cdr3_nt: TGTGCCAGCAGTAACCCAGGGGTACAGACCCAGTACTTC
cdr3_aa: CASSNPGVQTQYF
v_call: TRBV2
j_call: TRBJ2-5
d_call: NA
clone_size: NA